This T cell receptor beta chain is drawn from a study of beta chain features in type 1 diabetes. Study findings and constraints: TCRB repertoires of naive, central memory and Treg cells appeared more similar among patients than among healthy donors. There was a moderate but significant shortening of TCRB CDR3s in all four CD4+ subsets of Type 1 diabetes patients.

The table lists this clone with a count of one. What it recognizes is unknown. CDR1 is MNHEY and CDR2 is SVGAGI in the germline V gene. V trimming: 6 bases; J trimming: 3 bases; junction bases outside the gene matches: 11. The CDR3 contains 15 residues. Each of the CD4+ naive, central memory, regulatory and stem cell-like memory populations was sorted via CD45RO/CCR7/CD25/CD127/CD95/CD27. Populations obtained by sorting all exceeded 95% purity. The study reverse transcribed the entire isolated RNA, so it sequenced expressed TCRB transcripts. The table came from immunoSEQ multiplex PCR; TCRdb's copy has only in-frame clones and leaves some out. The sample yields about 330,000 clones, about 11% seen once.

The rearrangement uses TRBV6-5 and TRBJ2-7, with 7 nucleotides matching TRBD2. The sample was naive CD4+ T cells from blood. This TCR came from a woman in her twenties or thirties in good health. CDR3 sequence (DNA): TGTGCCAGCAGGTATGGGGCTAGCGGATACTACGAGCAGTACTTC. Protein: CASRYGASGYYEQYF.